The TCR beta chain under discussion was sequenced for a study of blood T cell repertoires in COVID-19. Whole-study context: COVID-19 samples, acute and convalescent, were from the United States, Italy and Spain. The cDNA or gDNA used as material had been derived from T cells, B-cell-depleted T cells, or PBMCs.

V was trimmed by 4 bases and J by 4 bases, leaving 10 bases between them. CDR3 length: 13 amino acids. Germline V gene sequence: CDR1 KGHSH, CDR2 LQKENI. Sequencing was performed with immunoSEQ multiplex PCR; in TCRdb, only in-frame clones are kept and a portion is missing. The top ten hold 4.5% to 7.5% of the sample, which has hundreds of thousands of clones, 86% seen once. Specimen: peripheral blood. The chain couples TRBV18 to TRBJ1-1, with D maybe TRBD1 (5 bases). The sequence was obtained from a man aged 80 or over with acute or convalescent COVID-19. The chain's CDR3 is CASSRPGGTEAFF. CDR3 coding DNA: TGTGCCAGCTCACGACCCGGGGGCACTGAAGCTTTCTTT.